A selection of T cell receptor beta chains follows, all from one sample in a study of T-cell reconstitution after alpha-beta-depleted transplantation in children. TCRdb passed the PCR reads through MiXCR, listing each CDR3 protein once. The top ten hold 30% to 40% of the sample, which has 530,000 or so distinct CDR3 sequences, 25% to 30% seen once. The sample in question was PBMCs, obtained before TCRalphabeta/CD19-depleted stem cell transplant. These receptors came from a boy under two years old with Wiskott-Aldrich syndrome, due to receive a stem cell transplant. CDR3s leave out the opening cysteine and the closing phenylalanine or tryptophan. Fields, in order: V gene, CDR3 protein.

TRBV28,ASSLGLGGRPSGELF
TRBV4-2,ASSPTGTGGQPQH
TRBV12-3/TRBV12-4,ASSLVPGATEAF
TRBV19,ASSRRTGGEVAKNIQY
TRBV6-1,ASSEAYGTSGSYEQF
TRBV6-5,ASSLLGRTSGTYYNEQF
TRBV5-1,ASSLGTSRTETQY
TRBV10-3,AASPGTSGRSFYNEQF
TRBV6-5,ASSYGETQY
TRBV7-2,ASIIRQGANVLT
TRBV5-1,ASSFARTYQETQY
TRBV28,ASSSYPGTRFQETQY
TRBV27,ASSLRVLAGTGELF
TRBV11-1,ASSLAQGFVSGANVLT
TRBV12-3/TRBV12-4,ASRTSPNTEAF
TRBV5-1,ASSLVGGEDTQY
TRBV12-3/TRBV12-4,ASSAGQGPNEKLF
TRBV5-6,ASSLADGFYEQY